A single sample gave rise to the 16 T cell receptor beta chains below, sequenced in a study of T-cell reconstitution after alpha-beta-depleted transplantation in children. Researchers prepared the TCRbeta library using unique molecular identifiers, the study reports. In TCRdb, the PCR reads were re-called with MiXCR into one record per CDR3 protein. The sample holds about half a million distinct CDR3 sequences, about an eighth seen once. The specimen was PBMCs from the stem cell graft donor, collected from the stem cell graft. These receptor sequences come from a human donor who donated a stem cell graft to a child with combined immunodeficiency.

This clonotype was seen a few times. The rearrangement links TRBV7-9 to TRBJ2-5; 7 bases are a match to TRBD2. This CDR3 is 16 amino acids long. Trimming at V came to 5 bases and at J to 4 bases, leaving 13 bases not matched to a gene. Germline assignment: CDR1 SEHNR and CDR2 FQNEAQ (reference sequence). CDR3 in DNA: TGTGCCAGCAGCCCCTGGTTTGCGGGAGTGGGAGAGACCCAGTACTTC. Translation gives CASSPWFAGVGETQYF.

The chain links TRBV24-1 to TRBJ2-1; 7 bases line up with TRBD1. V lost 7 bases to trimming and J lost 5 bases; unmatched junction nucleotides: 7. In germline, CDR1 is KGHDR, CDR2 SFDVKD. The CDR3 covers 14 residues. The CDR3 DNA sequence: TGTGCCACCAGGTTGGGACAGAACAACAATGAGCAGTTCTTC. It yields the protein CATRLGQNNNEQFF.

Only a few counts were recorded for this clonotype. The gene calls are TRBV7-2 and TRBJ2-7; tentatively, D is TRBD1 or TRBD2 (5 bases each). The V gene lost 5 bases and the J gene lost 2 bases, with 13 bases spanning the gap. The germline gives CDR1 SGHTA, CDR2 FQGNSA. The CDR3 consists of 14 residues. The CDR3 DNA sequence: TGTGCCAGCAGCGAGGGGCCACAGACCTACGAGCAGTACTTC. Its translation is CASSEGPQTYEQYF.

The V gene is TRBV15, the J gene TRBJ2-7; maybe TRBD2 (6 bases). The ends were cut back, 0 bases at V and 5 bases at J, with 14 bases in the middle. Germline V gives CDR1 LNHNV, CDR2 YYDKDF (reference sequence). The CDR3 consists of 15 residues. The CDR3 reads CATSRDKVGGNEQYF. The CDR3 DNA reads TGTGCCACCAGCAGAGATAAGGTGGGAGGAAACGAGCAGTACTTC.

There are a few counts of this clonotype. This chain links TRBV20-1 with TRBJ2-3; D is unclear. CDR1 and CDR2 from the germline V gene are DFQATT and SNEGSKA (reference sequence). V was clipped by 1 base and J by 6 bases, with 17 bases between them. The CDR3 has 15 residues. The CDR3 bases are TGCAGTGCTAGAGTTCCTATGCAAAAACAGGATACGCAGTATTTT. Translated, it gives CSARVPMQKQDTQYF.

V and J are TRBV7-9 and TRBJ2-5, with a possible D match to TRBD1 (5 bases). This CDR3 is built from 12 residues. V was shortened by 4 bases and J by 3 bases, with 6 bases between the two germline ends. Germline V gene lookup returns CDR1 SEHNR and CDR2 FQNEAQ (reference sequence). CDR3 loop: CASSSREETQYF. The DNA for the CDR3 is TGTGCCAGCAGCTCCAGGGAAGAGACCCAGTACTTC. Filled out from reference TRBV7-9 and TRBJ2-5, the complete variable domain reads DTGVSQNPRHKITKRGQNVTFRCDPISEHNRLYWYRQTLGQGPEFLTYFQNEAQLEKSRLLSDRFSAERPKGSFSTLEIQRTEQGDSAMYLCASSSREETQYFGPGTRLLVL.

The gene calls are TRBV27 and TRBJ2-3; no firm D call. This CDR3 has 15 amino acids. With 3 bases removed from V and 0 bases from J, the gap between germline ends came to 10 bases. Germline CDR1 and CDR2: MNHEY and SMNVEV (reference sequence). The CDR3 region is CASSFGPYSTDTQYF. The CDR3 DNA is TGTGCCAGCAGTTTCGGGCCCTATAGCACAGATACGCAGTATTTT.

This clonotype was detected a few times. V is TRBV10-3 and J is TRBJ2-2, with 9 bases identical to TRBD1. This CDR3 is 13 amino acids long. Germline CDR1 reads ENHRY; CDR2 reads SYGVKD. The V gene end was trimmed by 7 bases and the J gene end by 7 bases; junction bases not matched to a gene: 4. CDR3 sequence: CAITGQGIGELFF. CDR3 nucleotide sequence: TGTGCCATCACCGGACAGGGGATCGGGGAGCTGTTTTTT.

In this sample, this clonotype turned up many times. The chain couples TRBV29-1 to TRBJ2-5, with a tentative D call TRBD1 (5 bases). CDR3 length: 14 amino acids. Between the trimmed V and J ends, which lost 4 bases and 0 bases, there was a span of 12 bases. Germline CDR1 is SQVTM and CDR2 is ANQGSEA. CDR3 nucleotides: TGCAGCGTTGTTGGGCAGGGTAACCAAGAGACCCAGTACTTC. It encodes CSVVGQGNQETQYF.

The chain employs TRBV14 and TRBJ2-3, with unresolved D. This CDR3 region has 14 residues. V lost 0 bases and J 0 bases, leaving 4 bases between the germline ends. Per the germline V gene, CDR1 is SGHDN and CDR2 is FVKESK. Written as DNA, the CDR3 is TGTGCCAGCAGCCAAGACCATAGCACAGATACGCAGTATTTT. Protein product: CASSQDHSTDTQYF.

This clonotype appeared many times. DNA of the CDR3: TGTGCCAGCAGCTTAGGGAGGGGAGGGGAGCAGTACTTC. Its translation: CASSLGRGGEQYF. The chain combines TRBV7-8 with TRBJ2-7, with 7 bases lining up with TRBD2. Germline values: CDR1 SGHVS, CDR2 FQNEAQ. V shed 1 base and J 7 bases; nucleotides not matched to a gene: 4. The CDR3 runs 13 residues. The whole variable domain, remainder taken from reference TRBV7-8 and TRBJ2-7, is GAGVSQSPRYKVAKRGQDVALRCDPISGHVSLFWYQQALGQGPEFLTYFQNEAQLDKSGLPSDRFFAERPEGSVSTLKIQRTQQEDSAVYLCASSLGRGGEQYFGPGTRLTVT.

This clonotype was counted a few times. V and J are TRBV5-5 and TRBJ2-2; 8 nucleotides match TRBD1. V was pared by 0 bases and J by 6 bases, with 4 bases of the junction left unmatched. The CDR3 covers 15 residues. Germline CDR1 SGHKS, CDR2 YYEKEE (reference sequence). The CDR3 sequence: CASSLDPGGAGELFF. Here the CDR3 DNA reads TGTGCCAGCAGCTTGGATCCAGGGGGCGCCGGGGAGCTGTTTTTT. Supplemented by reference TRBV5-5 and TRBJ2-2, the full variable domain reads DAGVTQSPTHLIKTRGQQVTLRCSPISGHKSVSWYQQVLGQGPQFIFQYYEKEERGRGNFPDRFSARQFPNYSSELNVNALLLGDSALYLCASSLDPGGAGELFFGEGSRLTVL.

The V gene is TRBV6-2 or TRBV6-3, the J gene TRBJ2-1, with a tentative D call TRBD2 (7 bases). This CDR3 has 17 amino acids. V dropped 2 bases and J dropped 3 bases, with 17 bases sitting between them. The germline V gene has CDR1 MNHEY and CDR2 SVGEGT. CDR3 region: CASSYPAGGAHYNEQFF. CDR3 bases: TGTGCCAGCAGTTACCCCGCTGGGGGGGCCCACTACAATGAGCAGTTCTTC.

This clonotype was found a few times. This chain links TRBV7-2 with TRBJ2-7; weak D call: TRBD1 (7 bases). Trimming took 2 bases from V and 7 from J, leaving 15 bases between them. Germline loops: CDR1 SGHTA, CDR2 FQGNSA. CDR3 length equals 14 residues. DNA of the CDR3: TGTGCCAGCAGCTTAAGTCAGGGGGGTTGGGAGCAGTACTTC. Translated: CASSLSQGGWEQYF.

This clonotype was observed a few times. CDR3 loop: CAISGGPGQGVSGANVLTF. In DNA form, the CDR3 reads TGTGCCATCAGTGGGGGGCCAGGACAGGGGGTCTCTGGGGCCAACGTCCTGACTTTC. The chain recombines TRBV10-3 with TRBJ2-6; 10 bases are a match to TRBD1. Trimming took 4 bases from V and 0 from J; bases not matched to a gene: 9. CDR1 is ENHRY, CDR2 SYGVKD, per germline. This CDR3 spans 19 amino acids.

This sequence joins TRBV20-1 and TRBJ2-3; D ambiguous. The CDR3 has 13 amino acids. Trimming took 7 bases from V and 2 from J, leaving 13 bases between them. Germline CDR1 DFQATT, CDR2 SNEGSKA (reference sequence). The CDR3 is CSETAGPTDTQYF. In nucleotides, the CDR3 is TGCAGTGAAACCGCCGGGCCCACAGATACGCAGTATTTT.